Listed below are T cell receptor beta chains from one sample, sequenced in a study of T cell responses to AZD1222 COVID-19 vaccine. Generated by immunoSEQ multiplex PCR, the TCRdb table keeps only in-frame clones and is missing some. Among 180,000 or so clones listed, 90% to 95% were seen once. This specimen consisted of peripheral blood, obtained 28 days after the second AZD1222 dose. The receptors stem from an adult who received the AZD1222 COVID-19 vaccine. The CDR3 runs from the conserved cysteine through the conserved F or W. Each record gives: clone size, J gene, D gene, V gene, CDR3 DNA, CDR3 protein. A D gene is named only where the DNA matches it firmly. Clone size appears in some rows only: once, few, many, or a class for an expanded clone.

NA,TRBJ2-7,NA,TRBV27,TGTGCCAGCAGTCCCTTTCCGGGTGCCGTGGAGGAGCAGTACTTC,CASSPFPGAVEEQYF
NA,TRBJ1-6,TRBD1,TRBV18,TGTGCCAGCTCACCCCGGACAGGTCAATCACCCCTCCACTTT,CASSPRTGQSPLHF
NA,TRBJ1-5,TRBD1,TRBV6-6,TGTGCCAGCAAAGAACAGGGGGCTAGCAATCAGCCCCAGCATTTT,CASKEQGASNQPQHF
NA,TRBJ1-4,NA,TRBV5-8,TGTGCCAGCAGCTTGGGGGGAGCAACTAATGAAAAACTGTTTTTT,CASSLGGATNEKLFF
NA,TRBJ1-1,NA,TRBV5-1,TGCGCCAGCAGCTTGGATAGGCAGAGCACTGAAGCTTTCTTT,CASSLDRQSTEAFF
NA,TRBJ2-1,NA,TRBV5-1,TGCGCCAGCAGCTTGAAGACCGGGACCCCCTTCTTCCCGATCTTCTACAATGAGCAGTTCTTC,CASSLKTGTPFFPIFYNEQFF
once,TRBJ1-1,NA,TRBV7-9,TGTGCCAGCAGCTTCTCGGTAGAAGCTTTCTTT,CASSFSVEAFF
NA,TRBJ2-1,TRBD1,TRBV9,TGTGCCAGCAGCGCCGGGACAGGCTCCTACAATGAGCAGTTCTTC,CASSAGTGSYNEQFF
few,TRBJ1-3,NA,TRBV4-1,TGCGCCAGCAGCCAAAGGACCCAGAACTTCCCTGGAAACACCATATATTTT,CASSQRTQNFPGNTIYF
NA,TRBJ2-2,NA,TRBV3-1/TRBV3-2,TGTGCCAGCAGCCGCTCGGTGGCGTTAAACACCGGGGAGCTGTTTTTT,CASSRSVALNTGELFF
NA,TRBJ2-5,NA,TRBV29-1,TGCAGCGTTGACCCCACCGATGAATCCCAAGAGACCCAGTACTTC,CSVDPTDESQETQYF
NA,TRBJ2-3,NA,TRBV9,TGTGCCAGCAGCGTAGGGAGGGAAATGGGGCAGTATTTT,CASSVGREMGQYF
NA,TRBJ1-4,TRBD1,TRBV5-6,TGTGCCAGCAGCTTTACGACAGGGGGCGGTAAACTGTTTTTT,CASSFTTGGGKLFF
NA,TRBJ1-1,TRBD1,TRBV6-1,TGTGCCAGCAGTGAATCCCTGACAGGGCAAGCTTTCTTT,CASSESLTGQAFF
NA,TRBJ1-1,NA,TRBV5-1,TGCGCCAGCAGCTTGGTAGGGACCATGAACACTGAAGCTTTCTTT,CASSLVGTMNTEAFF
once,TRBJ2-5,NA,TRBV5-6,TGTGCCAGCACCACCTCAACAGGGCCTTCGGGTTCGGAGACCCAGTACTTC,CASTTSTGPSGSETQYF
NA,TRBJ1-2,NA,TRBV4-1,TGCGCCAGCAGCCAACCATATAACGATGGCTACACCTTC,CASSQPYNDGYTF
NA,TRBJ2-2,NA,TRBV24-1,TGTGCCACCAGTGATTTGATTGTCGAGGCCAGCCGCCACACCGGGGAGCTGTTTTTT,CATSDLIVEASRHTGELFF
few,TRBJ2-4,TRBD2,TRBV7-9,TGTGCCAGCAGCTTAGTTTACAGCGGGGGAAACATTCAGTACTTC,CASSLVYSGGNIQYF
once,TRBJ1-2,TRBD1,TRBV29-1,TGCAGCGCCACGAGGGACAGGGAGGACTATGGCTACACCTTC,CSATRDREDYGYTF
NA,TRBJ1-5,NA,TRBV5-6,TGTGCCAGCAGCTTGGTAACAGTCAGCAATCAGCCCCAGCATTTT,CASSLVTVSNQPQHF
NA,TRBJ2-1,NA,TRBV11-2,TGTGCCAGCAGCTTAGAGGGGTATGAGCAGTTCTTC,CASSLEGYEQFF
NA,TRBJ2-7,TRBD1,TRBV10-2,TGCGCCAGCAGCGAGACAGGGGGAGCCTACGAGCAGTACTTC,CASSETGGAYEQYF
NA,TRBJ1-1,TRBD1,TRBV30,TGTGCCTGGAAATGGGGGACAGCGAGAACTGAAGCTTTCTTT,CAWKWGTARTEAFF
NA,TRBJ1-4,NA,TRBV2,TGTGCCAGCAGCCCCGGGACCTCTAGCGAAAAACTGTTTTTT,CASSPGTSSEKLFF
NA,TRBJ2-3,TRBD2,TRBV6-5,TGTGCCAGCATTTGGACTAGCGGGAGCACAGATACGCAGTATTTT,CASIWTSGSTDTQYF
NA,TRBJ1-5,TRBD1,TRBV2,TGTGCCAGCAGTGCGGACAGGGACAGCAATCAGCCCCAGCATTTT,CASSADRDSNQPQHF
NA,TRBJ2-1,NA,TRBV7-9,TGTGCCAGCAGCCTCGGGGGGCCCCGGTTCTTC,CASSLGGPRFF
NA,TRBJ2-2,NA,TRBV29-1,TGCAGCGTTCCGGGACTTACCACCGGGGAGCTGTTTTTT,CSVPGLTTGELFF